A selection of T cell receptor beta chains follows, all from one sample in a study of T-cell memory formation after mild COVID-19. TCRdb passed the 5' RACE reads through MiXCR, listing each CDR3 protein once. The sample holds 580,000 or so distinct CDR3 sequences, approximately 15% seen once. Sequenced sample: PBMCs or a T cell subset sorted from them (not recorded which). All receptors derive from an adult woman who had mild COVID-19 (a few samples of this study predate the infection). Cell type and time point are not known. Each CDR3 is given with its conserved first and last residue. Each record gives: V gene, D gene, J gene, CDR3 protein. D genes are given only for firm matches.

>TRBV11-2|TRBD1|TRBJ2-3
CASSARTGGPADTQYF
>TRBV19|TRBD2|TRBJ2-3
CASSTSAGGSTDTQYF
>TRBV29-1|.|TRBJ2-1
CSVRIVSYNEQFF
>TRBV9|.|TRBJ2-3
CASSVADFGWGYTQYF
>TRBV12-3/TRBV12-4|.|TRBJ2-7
CASSSPGSQDEQYF
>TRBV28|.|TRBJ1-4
CASSQRGEKLFF
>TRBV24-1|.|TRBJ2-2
CATSAEYTGELFF
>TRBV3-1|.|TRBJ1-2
CASSPTLGGGANYGYTF
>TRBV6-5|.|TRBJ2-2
CATIPQGRTGELFF
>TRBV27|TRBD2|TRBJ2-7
CASSESGGTYEQYF
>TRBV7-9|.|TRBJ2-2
CASSLWAGQSVTGELFF
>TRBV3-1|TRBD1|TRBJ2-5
CATGTAIQETQYF
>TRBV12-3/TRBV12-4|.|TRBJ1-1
CASSFIGGGNTEAFF
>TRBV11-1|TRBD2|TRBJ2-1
CATTSGLYNEQFF
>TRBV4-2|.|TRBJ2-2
CASSQDSVGGDTGELFF
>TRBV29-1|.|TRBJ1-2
CSVSTGYYGYTF
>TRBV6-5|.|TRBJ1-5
CASSQSRNQPQHF
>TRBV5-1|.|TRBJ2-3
CASSLNPPEVTRARRPDTQYF
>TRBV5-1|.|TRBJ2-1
CASSPRFSSPDNEQFF
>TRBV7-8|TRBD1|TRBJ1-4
CATRDRALGATNEKLFF
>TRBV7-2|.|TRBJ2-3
CASSRSTSTLGLKGDTQYF
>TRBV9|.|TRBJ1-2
CASSPPNYGYTF
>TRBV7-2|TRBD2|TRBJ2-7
CASSLASGGSYEQYF
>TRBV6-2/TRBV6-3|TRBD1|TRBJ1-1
CASRETGQASTEAFF
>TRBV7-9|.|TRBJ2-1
CASSLLRDEQFF
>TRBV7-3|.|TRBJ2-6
CASSLTIGTRPGVLTF
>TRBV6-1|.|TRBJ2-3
CASSGTKYTDTQYF
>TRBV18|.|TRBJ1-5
CASSPGGGNINQPQHF
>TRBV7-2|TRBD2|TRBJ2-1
CASSLELAGGREQFF
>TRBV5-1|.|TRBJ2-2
CASSLAPRQRAVGTGELFF
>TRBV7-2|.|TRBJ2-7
CASSLNLQGVEQYF
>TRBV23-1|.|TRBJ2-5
CASSQGAGSFSETQYF
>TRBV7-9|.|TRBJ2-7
CASSQGYAYEQYF
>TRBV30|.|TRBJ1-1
CAWTQAPGTEAFF
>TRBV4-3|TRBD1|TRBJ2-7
CASSQEGQLGEQYF
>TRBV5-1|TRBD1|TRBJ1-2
CASSSQGAVDGYTF
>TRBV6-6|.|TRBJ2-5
CASMPRYQETQYF
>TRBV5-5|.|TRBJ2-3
CASSLAAGSAGDTQYF
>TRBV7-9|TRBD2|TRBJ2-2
CASSRMAGGPSGELFF
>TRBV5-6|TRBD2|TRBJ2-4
CASSFRTSGIVVKNIQYF
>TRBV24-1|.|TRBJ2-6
CATSDSGGTSGANVLTF
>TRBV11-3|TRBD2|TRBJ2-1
CASSYFSGMDEQFF